These 18 T cell receptor beta chains share one sample of origin, sequenced in a study of Graves' ophthalmopathy and Graves' hyperthyroidism. For repertoire sequencing, the TCR beta CDR3 regions were amplified from RNA transcripts. HTBI-primed RT-PCR formed the first round, and a multiplex PCR formed the second. TCRdb reprocessed the multiplex PCR reads with MiXCR, giving one entry per CDR3 protein. There are around 170,000 distinct CDR3 sequences in the sample; 30% to 45% occur only once, and about 5.8% lies in the top ten. Sequencing was carried out using peripheral blood. Receptors were obtained from a woman in her 40s with Graves' ophthalmopathy.

The chain has TRBV7-2 and TRBJ2-7, with 9 bases aligning to TRBD2. CDR1 is SGHTA and CDR2 is FQGNSA in the germline V gene. V gave up 3 bases and J gave up 7 bases; unmatched junction bases: 4. The CDR3 sequence is 13 residues long. The CDR3 coding sequence is TGTGCCAGCAGCTTCGGGCGGGAGGGAGAGCAGTACTTC. Translated, it gives CASSFGREGEQYF.

This clonotype was detected many times. The J gene is TRBJ2-5, the V gene TRBV3-1; D ambiguous. The ends were cut back, 4 bases at V and 0 bases at J, with 3 bases in the middle. CDR3 length: 12 amino acids. Germline lookup yields CDR1 LGHDT and CDR2 YNNKEL (reference sequence). CDR3 nucleotide sequence: TGTGCCAGCAGCCCACACCAAGAGACCCAGTACTTC. Translated, it gives CASSPHQETQYF.

This clonotype was observed at least ten times. The CDR3 nucleotides are TGCAGTGCTAGAGGGTCAGGGATTGGGCAAGAGACCCAGTACTTC. Its translation: CSARGSGIGQETQYF. This chain uses TRBV20-1 with TRBJ2-5, with D maybe TRBD1 (5 bases). Trimming took 1 base from V and 2 from J, leaving 14 bases between them. This CDR3 is built from 15 residues. Germline V gives CDR1 DFQATT, CDR2 SNEGSKA (reference sequence).

This clonotype showed up just a few times. V gene TRBV28 combines with J gene TRBJ2-7, with D tentatively TRBD2 (5 bases). V was shortened by 4 bases and J by 2 bases, with 12 bases between the two germline ends. The CDR3 is 14 amino acids. Germline CDR1 and CDR2: MDHEN and SYDVKM. CDR3 protein: CASSYSASPYEQYF. The CDR3 bases are TGTGCCAGCAGTTATAGCGCCTCTCCCTACGAGCAGTACTTC.

The sample holds many counts of this clonotype. This chain uses TRBV20-1 with TRBJ2-3, with TRBD2 matching 7 bases. Germline V gene data show CDR1 as DFQATT and CDR2 as SNEGSKA (reference sequence). The CDR3 covers 12 residues. Germline trimming cut 3 bases from V and 5 bases from J; bases unmatched to any gene: 2. In nucleotides, the CDR3 is TGCAGTGCTAGTAGCGGGCAAGATACGCAGTATTTT. Protein product: CSASSGQDTQYF.

The genes are TRBV12-3 or TRBV12-4 and TRBJ2-7; D is unclear. The ends were cut back, 5 bases at V and 2 bases at J, with 16 bases in the middle. The CDR3 runs to 15 residues. CDR3 region: CASSPQVASAYEQYF. The DNA of the CDR3 is TGTGCCAGCAGTCCCCAGGTGGCTTCGGCCTACGAGCAGTACTTC.

This chain joins TRBV28 and TRBJ2-5; weak D call: TRBD2 (6 bases). Trimming removed 1 base at V and 7 bases at J, with 19 bases between. The CDR3 runs to 16 residues. CDR1 and CDR2 from the germline V gene are MDHEN and SYDVKM. Written as DNA, the CDR3 is TGTGCCAGCAGTTTATCCCCCCGAAGGGAGGATCGGACCCAGTACTTC. It yields the protein CASSLSPRREDRTQYF.

This clonotype was seen many times. The V gene is TRBV28, the J gene TRBJ1-2, with D perhaps matching TRBD1 (6 bases). V was cut by 5 bases and J by 7 bases, with 20 bases left in between. Germline V gene lookup returns CDR1 MDHEN and CDR2 SYDVKM. The CDR3 consists of 15 residues. Written as DNA, the CDR3 is TGTGCCAGCAGTCCCCTAGGACAGCAAGGGGGTGGCTACACCTTC. Protein sequence: CASSPLGQQGGGYTF.

This chain's CDR3 is CATSRDKGRLYEQYF. Written as DNA, the CDR3 is TGTGCCACCAGCAGAGATAAGGGACGCCTTTACGAGCAGTACTTC. J is TRBJ2-7 and V is TRBV15, with D perhaps given as TRBD1 or TRBD2 (5 bases each). The CDR3 is made up of 15 amino acids. Per the germline V gene, CDR1 is LNHNV and CDR2 is YYDKDF (reference sequence). Trimming pared 0 bases from V and 4 bases from J, leaving 13 bases between. Using reference TRBV15 and TRBJ2-7 for the parts outside the CDR3, the full variable domain is DAMVIQNPRYQVTQFGKPVTLSCSQTLNHNVMYWYQQKSSQAPKLLFHYYDKDFNNEADTPDNFQSRRPNTSFCFLDIRSPGLGDTAMYLCATSRDKGRLYEQYFGPGTRLTVT.

In this sample, this clonotype turned up once. The CDR3 here is CASSKDGTENTEAFF. The CDR3 DNA is TGTGCCAGCAGTAAAGACGGGACTGAAAACACTGAAGCTTTCTTT. The rearrangement joins TRBV12-3 or TRBV12-4 to TRBJ1-1; D might be TRBD1 (5 bases). The CDR3 loop spans 15 amino acids. Trimming stripped 5 bases from V and 2 bases from J, with 15 bases between.

CDR3 residues: CASSGAPGQKLLKGSGYTF. CDR3 nucleotides: TGTGCCAGCAGTGGCGCTCCGGGACAGAAGCTTCTAAAGGGCAGTGGCTACACCTTC. The chain recombines TRBV6-1 with TRBJ1-2, with 7 bases identical to TRBD1. CDR1 and CDR2 from the germline V gene are MNHNS and SASEGT. V dropped 4 bases and J dropped 7; count of bases not matched to a gene: 24. This CDR3 contains 19 residues.

A few counts support this clonotype. The gene calls are TRBV7-2 and TRBJ2-7; D not resolved. The CDR3 contains 14 residues. V was shortened by 5 bases and J by 0 bases, with 11 bases between the two germline ends. Germline V gene sequence: CDR1 SGHTA, CDR2 FQGNSA. Here the CDR3 DNA reads TGTGCCAGCAGCCCCCGTTCCAGCTCCTACGAGCAGTACTTC. Encoded protein: CASSPRSSSYEQYF. Variable domain in full (rest from reference TRBV7-2 and TRBJ2-7): GAGVSQSPSNKVTEKGKDVELRCDPISGHTALYWYRQSLGQGLEFLIYFQGNSAPDKSGLPSDRFSAERTGGSVSTLTIQRTQQEDSAVYLCASSPRSSSYEQYFGPGTRLTVT.

The chain combines TRBV6-1 with TRBJ2-7, with 7 bases that match TRBD1. V lost 10 bases and J lost 3; bases outside the gene matches: 12. Germline values: CDR1 MNHNS, CDR2 SASEGT. This CDR3 contains 14 residues. The CDR3 is CAISTGTASYEQYF. The CDR3 DNA sequence: TGTGCCATTTCGACCGGGACAGCTAGCTACGAGCAGTACTTC.

A few counts support this clonotype. The chain is built from TRBV6-1 and TRBJ2-5; D remains unclear. V lost 4 bases and J lost 5, with 8 bases in between. Germline values: CDR1 MNHNS, CDR2 SASEGT. The CDR3 runs to 12 residues. DNA for the CDR3: TGTGCCAGCAGTGGAGCCGTGGAGACCCAGTACTTC. This encodes CASSGAVETQYF.

The table lists this clonotype with many counts. The chain carries TRBV28 and TRBJ1-2, with D possibly TRBD1 on 5 matching bases. The CDR3 runs 13 residues. Trimming left V 5 bases short and J 2 bases short, with 9 bases between. Looked up from germline, CDR1 is MDHEN and CDR2 is SYDVKM. This CDR3 is CASSPTENYGYTF. As DNA, the CDR3 is TGTGCCAGCAGTCCGACAGAAAACTATGGCTACACCTTC.

This clonotype has ten or more counts. This sequence joins TRBV5-8 and TRBJ2-7, with a tentative D call TRBD1 (5 bases). This CDR3 is built from 15 residues. Germline V lookup: CDR1 SGHTS, CDR2 YDEGEE. The V gene lost 0 bases and the J gene lost 1 base, with 11 bases spanning the gap. Written as DNA, the CDR3 is TGTGCCAGCAGCTTGGGGCAGGGTTTTTCCTACGAGCAGTACTTC. This codes for CASSLGQGFSYEQYF.

The rearrangement joins TRBV4-3 to TRBJ2-7; the D is unclear. The germline V and J ends were trimmed by 0 bases and 0 bases, with 12 bases remaining between them. The CDR3 covers 16 residues. Germline lookup yields CDR1 LGHNA and CDR2 YSLEER. As DNA, the CDR3 is TGCGCCAGCAGCCAAGAGGGTGGGCCGCCCTCCTACGAGCAGTACTTC. Translating it yields CASSQEGGPPSYEQYF.

The chain combines TRBV19 with TRBJ1-1; no firm D call. CDR1 is LNHDA, CDR2 SQIVND, per germline (reference sequence). Trimming took 10 bases from V and 1 from J, leaving 7 bases between them. There are 11 residues in the CDR3. CDR3 sequence reads: CATPSNTEAFF. CDR3 nucleotide sequence: TGTGCCACCCCTTCGAACACTGAAGCTTTCTTT.